This T cell receptor (beta chain) was sequenced in a study of blood T cell repertoires in COVID-19. Study-wide background: Researchers got acute and convalescent COVID-19 samples from the United States, Italy and Spain. Nucleic acid was either cDNA or gDNA, and it came from T cells, B-cell-depleted T cells, or PBMCs.

The method was immunoSEQ multiplex PCR; TCRdb's version includes in-frame clones alone and lacks a portion of them. The sample carries more than 150,000 clones, 90% recorded once. The germline V gene has CDR1 SGDLS and CDR2 YYNGEE. This CDR3 has 16 residues. The V gene lost 4 bases and the J gene lost 8 bases, with 22 bases spanning the gap. The clonotype originates from a man in his fifties or sixties with acute or convalescent COVID-19. The chain employs TRBV9 and TRBJ2-1, with D perhaps TRBD1 (8 bases). The specimen was peripheral blood. This CDR3 reads CASSLRGGQVGDEQFF. In nucleotides, the CDR3 is TGTGCCAGCAGCTTAAGGGGGGGACAGGTGGGAGATGAGCAGTTCTTC. Full variable domain (outside the CDR3, taken from reference TRBV9 and TRBJ2-1): DSGVTQTPKHLITATGQRVTLRCSPRSGDLSVYWYQQSLDQGLQFLIQYYNGEERAKGNILERFSAQQFPDLHSELNLSSLELGDSALYFCASSLRGGQVGDEQFFGPGTRLTVL.